A single sample gave rise to the 3 T cell receptor beta chains below, sequenced in a study of T cell repertoires in cytomegalovirus infection. TCRdb ran MiXCR on the reads and lists one entry per CDR3 protein. Of some 350,000 distinct CDR3 sequences listed, around 18% are singletons. Sequencing used PBMCs. Every receptor here comes from a human donor in good health (CMV status not recorded). Some clones in this sample may be carry-over from other donors' samples.

This clonotype was observed many times. The chain employs TRBV6-1 and TRBJ2-5, with D maybe TRBD1 (5 bases). The germline CDR1 and CDR2 sequences are MNHNS and SASEGT. The germline V and J ends were trimmed by 2 bases and 5 bases, with 12 bases remaining between them. This CDR3 has 14 residues. The CDR3 nucleotides are TGTGCCAGCAGTGAACTAGGGGCTGGGGAGACCCAGTACTTC. Translated: CASSELGAGETQYF.

This clonotype was counted a few times. The chain uses TRBV5-5 and TRBJ2-7; 9 bases are a match to TRBD1. V lost 4 bases and J lost 5; bases outside the gene matches: 7. The CDR3 has 14 residues. Per germline, CDR1 SGHKS and CDR2 YYEKEE (reference sequence). CDR3 in DNA: TGTGCCAGCAGCCCTCCGACAGGGGGTAACGAGCAGTACTTC. The encoded protein is CASSPPTGGNEQYF.

CDR3 amino acids: CASSWTANEKLFF. Written as DNA, the CDR3 is TGTGCCAGCAGCTGGACAGCTAATGAAAAACTGTTTTTT. The V call is TRBV7-9, the J call TRBJ1-4, with a weak D call TRBD1 (6 bases). Trimming removed 4 bases from V and 3 bases from J, with 6 bases in between. Germline V gives CDR1 SEHNR, CDR2 FQNEAQ (reference sequence). This CDR3 has 13 residues. The complete variable domain, with remaining parts taken from reference TRBV7-9 and TRBJ1-4, reads DTGVSQNPRHKITKRGQNVTFRCDPISEHNRLYWYRQTLGQGPEFLTYFQNEAQLEKSRLLSDRFSAERPKGSFSTLEIQRTEQGDSAMYLCASSWTANEKLFFGSGTQLSVL.